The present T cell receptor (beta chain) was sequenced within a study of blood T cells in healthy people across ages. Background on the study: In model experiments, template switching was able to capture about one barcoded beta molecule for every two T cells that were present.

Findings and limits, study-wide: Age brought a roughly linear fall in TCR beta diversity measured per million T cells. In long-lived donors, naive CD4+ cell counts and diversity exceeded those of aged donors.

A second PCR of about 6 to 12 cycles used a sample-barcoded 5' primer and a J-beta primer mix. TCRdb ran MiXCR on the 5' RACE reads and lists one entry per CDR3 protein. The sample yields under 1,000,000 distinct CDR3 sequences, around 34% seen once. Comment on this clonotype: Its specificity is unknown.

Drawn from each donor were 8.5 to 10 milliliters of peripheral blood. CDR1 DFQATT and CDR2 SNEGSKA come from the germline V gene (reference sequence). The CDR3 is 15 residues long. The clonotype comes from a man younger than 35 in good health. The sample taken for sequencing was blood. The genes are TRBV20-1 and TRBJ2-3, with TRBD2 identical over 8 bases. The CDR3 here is CSVAGASGSTDTQYF. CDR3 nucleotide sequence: TGCAGCGTAGCAGGGGCTAGCGGGAGCACAGATACGCAGTATTTT.